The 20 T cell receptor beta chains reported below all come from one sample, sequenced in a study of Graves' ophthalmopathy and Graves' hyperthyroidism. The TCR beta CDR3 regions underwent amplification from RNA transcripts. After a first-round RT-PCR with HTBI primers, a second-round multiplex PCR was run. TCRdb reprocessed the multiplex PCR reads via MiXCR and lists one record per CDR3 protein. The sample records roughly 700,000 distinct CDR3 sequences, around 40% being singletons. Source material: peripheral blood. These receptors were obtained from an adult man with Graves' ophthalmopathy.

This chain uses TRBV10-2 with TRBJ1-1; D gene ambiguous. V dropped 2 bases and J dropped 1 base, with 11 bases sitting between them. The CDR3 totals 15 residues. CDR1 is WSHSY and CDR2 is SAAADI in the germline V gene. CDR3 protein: CASSESAGRNTEAFF. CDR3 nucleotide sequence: TGCGCCAGCAGTGAGAGTGCGGGGAGGAACACTGAAGCTTTCTTT.

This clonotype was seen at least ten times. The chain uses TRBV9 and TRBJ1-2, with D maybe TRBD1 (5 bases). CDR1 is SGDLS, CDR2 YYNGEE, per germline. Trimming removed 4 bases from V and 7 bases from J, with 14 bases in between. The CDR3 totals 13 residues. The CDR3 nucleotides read TGTGCCAGCAGCTCCGATCAGGGTTCTGGCTACACCTTC. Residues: CASSSDQGSGYTF. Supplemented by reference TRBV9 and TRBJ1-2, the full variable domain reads DSGVTQTPKHLITATGQRVTLRCSPRSGDLSVYWYQQSLDQGLQFLIQYYNGEERAKGNILERFSAQQFPDLHSELNLSSLELGDSALYFCASSSDQGSGYTFGSGTRLTVV.

The CDR3 here is CASQRERDFSYEQYF. The CDR3 DNA is TGTGCCAGCCAAAGAGAAAGGGACTTCTCCTACGAGCAGTACTTC. This chain joins TRBV2 and TRBJ2-7, with D possibly matching TRBD2 (6 bases). CDR1 is SNHLY and CDR2 is FYNNEI in the germline V gene. The V end lost 8 bases, the J end lost 0 bases, and 17 bases lay between the germline ends. The CDR3 consists of 15 residues.

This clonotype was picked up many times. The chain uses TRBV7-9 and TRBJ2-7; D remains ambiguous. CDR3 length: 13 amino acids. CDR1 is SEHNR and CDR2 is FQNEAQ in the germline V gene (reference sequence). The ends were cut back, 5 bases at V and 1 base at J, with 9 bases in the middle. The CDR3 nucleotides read TGTGCCAGCAGCGCGGTGGGGTCCTACGAGCAGTACTTC. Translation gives CASSAVGSYEQYF.

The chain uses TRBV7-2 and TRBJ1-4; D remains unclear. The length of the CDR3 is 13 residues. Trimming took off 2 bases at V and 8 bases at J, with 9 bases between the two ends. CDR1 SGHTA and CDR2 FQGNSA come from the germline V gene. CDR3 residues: CASSLTGYEKLFF. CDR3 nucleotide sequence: TGTGCCAGCAGCTTAACTGGGTACGAAAAACTGTTTTTT.

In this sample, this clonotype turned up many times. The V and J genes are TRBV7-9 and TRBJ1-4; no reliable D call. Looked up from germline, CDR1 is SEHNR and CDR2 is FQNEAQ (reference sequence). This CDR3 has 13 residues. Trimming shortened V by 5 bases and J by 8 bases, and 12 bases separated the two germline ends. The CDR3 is CASSTRHGEKLFF. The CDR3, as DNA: TGTGCCAGCAGCACTCGACACGGGGAAAAACTGTTTTTT. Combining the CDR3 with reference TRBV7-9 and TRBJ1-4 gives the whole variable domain DTGVSQNPRHKITKRGQNVTFRCDPISEHNRLYWYRQTLGQGPEFLTYFQNEAQLEKSRLLSDRFSAERPKGSFSTLEIQRTEQGDSAMYLCASSTRHGEKLFFGSGTQLSVL.

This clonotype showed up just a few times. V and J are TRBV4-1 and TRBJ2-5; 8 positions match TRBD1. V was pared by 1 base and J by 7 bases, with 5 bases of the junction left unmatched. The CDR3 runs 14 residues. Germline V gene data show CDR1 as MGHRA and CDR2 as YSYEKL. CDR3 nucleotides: TGCGCCAGCAGCCAAGCGGACAGGGATTGGACCCAGTACTTC. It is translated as CASSQADRDWTQYF.

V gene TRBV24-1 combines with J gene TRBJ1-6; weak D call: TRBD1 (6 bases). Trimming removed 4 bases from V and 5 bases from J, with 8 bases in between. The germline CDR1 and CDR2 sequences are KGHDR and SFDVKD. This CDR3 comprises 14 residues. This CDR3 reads CATSEAGDNSPLHF. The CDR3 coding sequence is TGTGCCACCAGTGAGGCAGGGGATAATTCACCCCTCCACTTT.

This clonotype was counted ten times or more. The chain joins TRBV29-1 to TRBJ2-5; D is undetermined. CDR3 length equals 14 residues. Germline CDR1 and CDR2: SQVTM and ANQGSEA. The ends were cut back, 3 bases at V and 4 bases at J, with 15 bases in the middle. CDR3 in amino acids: CSVEIQVAGETQYF. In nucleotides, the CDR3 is TGCAGCGTTGAGATCCAGGTCGCCGGAGAGACCCAGTACTTC.

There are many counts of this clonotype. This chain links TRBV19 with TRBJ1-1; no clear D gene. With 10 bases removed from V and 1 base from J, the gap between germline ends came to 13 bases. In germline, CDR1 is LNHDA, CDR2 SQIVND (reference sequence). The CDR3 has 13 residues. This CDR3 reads CATRVRRNTEAFF. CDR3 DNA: TGTGCCACTCGGGTTCGGCGGAACACTGAAGCTTTCTTT.

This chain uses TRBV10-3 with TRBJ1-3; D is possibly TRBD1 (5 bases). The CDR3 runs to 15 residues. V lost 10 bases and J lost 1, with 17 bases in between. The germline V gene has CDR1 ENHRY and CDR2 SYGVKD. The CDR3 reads CASSPIGTSGNTIYF. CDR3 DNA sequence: TGTGCCAGCAGCCCTATCGGGACTTCTGGAAACACCATATATTTT.

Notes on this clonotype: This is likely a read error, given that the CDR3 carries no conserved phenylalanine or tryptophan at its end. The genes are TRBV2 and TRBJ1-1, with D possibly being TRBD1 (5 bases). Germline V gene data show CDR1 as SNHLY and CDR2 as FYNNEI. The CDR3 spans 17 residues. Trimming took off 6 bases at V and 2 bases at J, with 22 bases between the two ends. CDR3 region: CASSLGGREVVNTEAFL. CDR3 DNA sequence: TGTGCCAGCAGCTTAGGTGGCAGGGAAGTTGTTAACACTGAAGCTTTCCTT.

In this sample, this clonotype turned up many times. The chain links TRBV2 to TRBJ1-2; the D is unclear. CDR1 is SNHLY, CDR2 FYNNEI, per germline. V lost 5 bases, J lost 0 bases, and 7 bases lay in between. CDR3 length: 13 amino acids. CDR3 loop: CASSWSANYGYTF. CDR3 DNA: TGTGCCAGCAGTTGGTCAGCTAACTATGGCTACACCTTC.

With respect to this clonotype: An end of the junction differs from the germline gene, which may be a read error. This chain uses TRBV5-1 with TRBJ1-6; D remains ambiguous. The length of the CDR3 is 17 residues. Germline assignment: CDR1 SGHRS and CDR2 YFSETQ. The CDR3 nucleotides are TGCGCCGGCAGCTTGGATGTGGGAACGAGTATTAATTCACCCCTCCACTTT. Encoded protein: CAGSLDVGTSINSPLHF. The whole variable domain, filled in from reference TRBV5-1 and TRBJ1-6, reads KAGVTQTPRYLIKTRGQQVTLSCSPISGHRSVSWYQQTPGQGLQFLFEYFSETQRNKGNFPGRFSGRQFSNSRSEMNVSTLELGDSALYLCAGSLDVGTSINSPLHFGNGTRLTVT.

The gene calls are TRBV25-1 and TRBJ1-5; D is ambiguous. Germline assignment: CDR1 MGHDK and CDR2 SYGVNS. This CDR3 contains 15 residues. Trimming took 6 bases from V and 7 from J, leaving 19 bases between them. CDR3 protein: CASSQEEVGNQPQHF. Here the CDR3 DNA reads TGTGCCAGCAGCCAAGAAGAAGTAGGTAACCAGCCCCAGCATTTT.

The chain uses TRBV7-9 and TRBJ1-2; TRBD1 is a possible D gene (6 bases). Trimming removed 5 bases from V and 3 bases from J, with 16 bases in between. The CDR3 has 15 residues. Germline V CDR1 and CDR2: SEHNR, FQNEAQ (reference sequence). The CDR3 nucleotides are TGTGCCAGCAGCCCCCCCGGGGGCACCTACTATGGCTACACCTTC. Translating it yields CASSPPGGTYYGYTF.

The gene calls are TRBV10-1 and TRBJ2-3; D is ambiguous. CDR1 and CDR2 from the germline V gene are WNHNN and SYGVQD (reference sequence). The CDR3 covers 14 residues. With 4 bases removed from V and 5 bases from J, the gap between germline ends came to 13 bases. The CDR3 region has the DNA TGCGCCAGCAGTGTAGGAAGTGCGGTAGATACGCAGTATTTT. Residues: CASSVGSAVDTQYF.

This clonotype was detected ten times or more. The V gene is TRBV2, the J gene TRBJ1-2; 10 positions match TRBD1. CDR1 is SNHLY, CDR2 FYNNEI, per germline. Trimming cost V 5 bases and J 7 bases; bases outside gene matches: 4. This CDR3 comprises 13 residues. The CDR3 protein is CASSRTGGPGYTF. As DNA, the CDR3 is TGTGCCAGCAGTCGGACAGGGGGTCCTGGCTACACCTTC.

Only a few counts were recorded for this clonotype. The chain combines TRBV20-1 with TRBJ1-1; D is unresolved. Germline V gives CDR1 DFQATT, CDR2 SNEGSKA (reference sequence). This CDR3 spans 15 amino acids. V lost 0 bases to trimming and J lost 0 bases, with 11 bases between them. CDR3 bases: TGCAGTGCTAGAGATCCGCAGTCCATGAACACTGAAGCTTTCTTT. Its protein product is CSARDPQSMNTEAFF.

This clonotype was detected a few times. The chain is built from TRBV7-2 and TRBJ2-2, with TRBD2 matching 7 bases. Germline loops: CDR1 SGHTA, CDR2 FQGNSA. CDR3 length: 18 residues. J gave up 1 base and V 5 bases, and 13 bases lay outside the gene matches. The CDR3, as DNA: TGTGCCAGCAGCCCCAGAATCTCCCTAGCGGTGAACACCGGGGAGCTGTTTTTT. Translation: CASSPRISLAVNTGELFF.